The T cell receptor (beta chain) under discussion was sequenced for a study of identical twins. V was clipped by 1 base and J by 6 bases, with 7 bases between them. Germline V gives CDR1 LGHDT, CDR2 YNNKEL (reference sequence). The CDR3 spans 13 residues. Notes on the study in general: Low generation probability was overrepresented in out-of-frame alpha sequences shared by twins.

MiXCR, applied by TCRdb to the 5' RACE reads, yields one record per CDR3 protein. This sample yields about 480,000 distinct CDR3 sequences, of which about 14% are seen a single time; around 0.48% belongs to the top ten. This clonotype was recorded only once. Its antigen is as yet unknown. These same data were also listed under a study on yellow fever vaccine responses in identical twins.

The specimen was CD4+ T cells sorted from blood. This chain joins TRBV3-1 and TRBJ2-1; a possible D gene is TRBD1 (5 bases). This TCR came from a woman between 18 and 29 years old in good health. CDR3 nucleotides: TGTGCCAGCAGCCAAGCAGGGCGCAATGAGCAGTTCTTC. Translated: CASSQAGRNEQFF.